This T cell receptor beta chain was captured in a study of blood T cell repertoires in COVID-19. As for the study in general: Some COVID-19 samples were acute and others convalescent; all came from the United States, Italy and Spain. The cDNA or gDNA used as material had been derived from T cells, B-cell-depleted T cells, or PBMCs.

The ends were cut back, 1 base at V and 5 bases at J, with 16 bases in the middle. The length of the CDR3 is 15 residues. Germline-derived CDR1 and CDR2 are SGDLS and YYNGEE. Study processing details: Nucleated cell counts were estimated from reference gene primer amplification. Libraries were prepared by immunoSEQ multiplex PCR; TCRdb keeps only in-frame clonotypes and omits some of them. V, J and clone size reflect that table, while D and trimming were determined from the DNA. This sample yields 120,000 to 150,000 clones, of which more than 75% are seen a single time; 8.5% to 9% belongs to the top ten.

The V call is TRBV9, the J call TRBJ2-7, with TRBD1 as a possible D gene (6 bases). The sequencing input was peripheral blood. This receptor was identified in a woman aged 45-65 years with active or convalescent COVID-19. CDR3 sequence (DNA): TGTGCCAGCAGCGTAATGGGGGTACAGGGACACGAGCAGTACTTC. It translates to CASSVMGVQGHEQYF. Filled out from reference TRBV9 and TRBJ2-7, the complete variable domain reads DSGVTQTPKHLITATGQRVTLRCSPRSGDLSVYWYQQSLDQGLQFLIQYYNGEERAKGNILERFSAQQFPDLHSELNLSSLELGDSALYFCASSVMGVQGHEQYFGPGTRLTVT.